This TCR beta chain was recovered during a study of shared clonotypes between healthy human individuals. Positively selected for CCR7, the CD45RO-negative cells used as naive CD8 cells excluded terminally differentiated effector memory CD45RA+ cells. Trimming cost V 0 bases and J 2 bases, with 7 bases left between them. This CDR3 region has 14 residues. CDR1 LGHNA and CDR2 YSLEER come from the germline V gene. Findings and caveats of the study: Relative to clonotypes present in all four donors, those not shared had lower generation probabilities. Sharing across four donors was highest in naive CD4 (around 5%) and lowest in memory CD8 (0.4%).

TCRdb's copy holds only in-frame clones and misses some; the assay was immunoSEQ multiplex PCR. This table holds 750,000 to 1,000,000 clones, 85% to 95% found once. The table lists this clone with a count of one. What it binds is unknown. Sequenced sample: naive CD8+ T cells sorted from blood. The receptor was isolated from a man under 40 in good health. The chain employs TRBV4-3 and TRBJ2-5, with a tentative D call TRBD1 (5 bases). The CDR3 sequence is CASSQDRVQETQYF. CDR3 nucleotide sequence: TGCGCCAGCAGCCAAGACAGGGTTCAAGAGACCCAGTACTTC.